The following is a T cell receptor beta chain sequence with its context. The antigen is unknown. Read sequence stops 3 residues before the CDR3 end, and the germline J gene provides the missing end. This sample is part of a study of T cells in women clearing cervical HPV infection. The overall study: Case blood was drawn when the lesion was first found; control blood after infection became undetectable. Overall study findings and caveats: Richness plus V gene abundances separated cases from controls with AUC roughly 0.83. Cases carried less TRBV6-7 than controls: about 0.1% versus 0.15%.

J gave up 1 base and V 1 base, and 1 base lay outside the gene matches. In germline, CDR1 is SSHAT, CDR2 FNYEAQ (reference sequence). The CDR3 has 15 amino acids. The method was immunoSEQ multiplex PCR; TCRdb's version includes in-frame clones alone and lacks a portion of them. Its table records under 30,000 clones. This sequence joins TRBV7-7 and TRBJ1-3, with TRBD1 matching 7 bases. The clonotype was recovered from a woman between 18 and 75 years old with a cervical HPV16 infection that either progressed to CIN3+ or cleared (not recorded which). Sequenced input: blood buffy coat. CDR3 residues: CASSLDRGSGNTIYF. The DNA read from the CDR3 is TGTGCCAGCAGCTTAGACAGGGGTTCTGGAAACACC.